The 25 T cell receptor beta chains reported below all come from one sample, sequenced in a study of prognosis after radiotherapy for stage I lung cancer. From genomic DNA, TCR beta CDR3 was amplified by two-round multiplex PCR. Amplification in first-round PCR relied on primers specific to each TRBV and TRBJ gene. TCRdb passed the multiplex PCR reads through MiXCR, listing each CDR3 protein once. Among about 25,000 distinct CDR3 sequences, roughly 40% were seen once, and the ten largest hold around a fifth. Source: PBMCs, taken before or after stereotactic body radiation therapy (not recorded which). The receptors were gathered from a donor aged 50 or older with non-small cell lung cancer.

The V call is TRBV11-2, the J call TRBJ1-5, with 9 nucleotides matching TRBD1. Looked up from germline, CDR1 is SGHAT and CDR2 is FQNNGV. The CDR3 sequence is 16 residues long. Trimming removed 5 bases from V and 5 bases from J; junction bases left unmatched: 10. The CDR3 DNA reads TGTGCCAGCAGCGACACCCGACAGGGGGGCGATCAGCCCCAGCATTTT. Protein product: CASSDTRQGGDQPQHF.

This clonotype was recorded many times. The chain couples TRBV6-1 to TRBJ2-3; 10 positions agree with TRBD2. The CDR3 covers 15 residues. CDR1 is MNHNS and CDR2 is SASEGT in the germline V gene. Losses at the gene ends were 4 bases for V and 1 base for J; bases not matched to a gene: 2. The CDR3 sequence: CASSGLAGGTDTQYF. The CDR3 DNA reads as TGTGCCAGCAGTGGCCTAGCGGGAGGCACAGATACGCAGTATTTT.

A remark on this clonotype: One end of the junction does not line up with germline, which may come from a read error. CDR3 region: CATSPPNTGELFF. CDR3 coding DNA: TGTGCCACCAGTCCCCCAAACACCGGTGAGCTGTTTTTT. The genes are TRBV24-1 and TRBJ2-2; D uncertain. CDR1 and CDR2 (germline): KGHDR, SFDVKD. This CDR3 is built from 13 residues.

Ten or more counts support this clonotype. The CDR3 protein is CASSAANTDTQYF. DNA for the CDR3: TGTGCCAGCAGCGCCGCTAACACAGATACGCAGTATTTT. This chain joins TRBV9 and TRBJ2-3; D remains ambiguous. Per germline, CDR1 SGDLS and CDR2 YYNGEE. The V and J ends lost 3 bases and 2 bases respectively, with 7 bases between them. This CDR3 comprises 13 residues.

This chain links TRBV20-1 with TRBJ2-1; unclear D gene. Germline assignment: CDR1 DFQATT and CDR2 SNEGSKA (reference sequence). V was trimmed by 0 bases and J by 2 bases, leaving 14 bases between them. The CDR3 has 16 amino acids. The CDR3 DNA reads TGCAGTGCTAGAGATACGTTGACGAGAGCCTACAATGAGCAGTTCTTC. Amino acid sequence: CSARDTLTRAYNEQFF.

The DNA for the CDR3 is TGTGCCAGTAGCCCCCATTTATTGGGGGGGGAGACCCAGTACTTC. It yields the protein CASSPHLLGGETQYF. V is TRBV19 and J is TRBJ2-5, with 7 bases fitting TRBD2. The CDR3 covers 15 residues. In germline, CDR1 is LNHDA, CDR2 SQIVND (reference sequence). The V gene end was trimmed by 6 bases and the J gene end by 5 bases; junction bases not matched to a gene: 12.

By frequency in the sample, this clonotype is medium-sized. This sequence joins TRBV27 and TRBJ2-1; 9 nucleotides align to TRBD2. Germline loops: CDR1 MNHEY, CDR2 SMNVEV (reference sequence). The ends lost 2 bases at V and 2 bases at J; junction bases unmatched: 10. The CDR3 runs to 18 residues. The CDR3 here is CASSLRVLEREAYNEQFF. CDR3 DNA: TGTGCCAGCAGTTTAAGGGTATTGGAGCGGGAGGCCTACAATGAGCAGTTCTTC.

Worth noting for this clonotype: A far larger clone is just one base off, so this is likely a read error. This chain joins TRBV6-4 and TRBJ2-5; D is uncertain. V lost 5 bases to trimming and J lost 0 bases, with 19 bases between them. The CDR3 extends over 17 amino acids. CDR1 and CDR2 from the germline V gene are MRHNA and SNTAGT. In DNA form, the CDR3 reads TGTGCCAGCAGTTCCCTCGCGGTGTCCAAATACCAAGAGACCCAGTACTTC. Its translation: CASSSLAVSKYQETQYF.

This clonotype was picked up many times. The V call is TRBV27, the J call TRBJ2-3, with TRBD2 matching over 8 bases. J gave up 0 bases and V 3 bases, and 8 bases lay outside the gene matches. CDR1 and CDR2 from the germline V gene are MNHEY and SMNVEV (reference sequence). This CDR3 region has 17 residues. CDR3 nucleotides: TGTGCCAGCAGTTTGGCTTATAGCGGGGCTAGCACAGATACGCAGTATTTT. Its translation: CASSLAYSGASTDTQYF.

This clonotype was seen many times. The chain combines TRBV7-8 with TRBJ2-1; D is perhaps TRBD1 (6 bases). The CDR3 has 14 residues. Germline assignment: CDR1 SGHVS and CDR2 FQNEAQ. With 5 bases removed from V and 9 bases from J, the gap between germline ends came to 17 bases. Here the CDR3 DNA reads TGTGCCAGCAGCCCCCAGGGGCAGGGAGTTGAGCAGTTCTTC. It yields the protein CASSPQGQGVEQFF.

CDR3 amino acids: CASSLMTGDPFF. CDR3 nucleotide sequence: TGTGCCAGCAGCTTAATGACCGGGGATCCGTTTTTT. The V gene is TRBV7-2, the J gene TRBJ2-2; the D gene is possibly TRBD2 (5 bases). The CDR3 sequence is 12 residues long. Trimming shortened V by 2 bases and J by 16 bases, and 14 bases separated the two germline ends. Germline CDR1 and CDR2: SGHTA and FQGNSA.

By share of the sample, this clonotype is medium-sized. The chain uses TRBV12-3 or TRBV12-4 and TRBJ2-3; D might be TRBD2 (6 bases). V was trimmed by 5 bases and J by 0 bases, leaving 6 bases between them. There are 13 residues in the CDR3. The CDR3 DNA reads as TGTGCCAGCAGTAGCGGGAGCACAGATACGCAGTATTTT. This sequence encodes CASSSGSTDTQYF.

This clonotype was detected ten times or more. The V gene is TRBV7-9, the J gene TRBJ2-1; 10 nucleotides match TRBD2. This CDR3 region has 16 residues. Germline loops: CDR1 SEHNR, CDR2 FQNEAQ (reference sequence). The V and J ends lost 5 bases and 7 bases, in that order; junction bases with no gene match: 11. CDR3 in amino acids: CASSRGRAGGWNEQFF. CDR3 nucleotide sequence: TGTGCCAGCAGCCGCGGACGAGCGGGAGGGTGGAATGAGCAGTTCTTC.

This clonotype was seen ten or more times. This chain's CDR3 is CASSDGQGKETQYF. The CDR3 DNA follows: TGCGCCAGCAGCGATGGACAGGGCAAAGAGACCCAGTACTTC. The V and J genes are TRBV10-2 and TRBJ2-5; 8 nucleotides line up with TRBD1. Unmatched junction bases numbered 6, after V lost 6 bases and J lost 3 bases. The germline gives CDR1 WSHSY, CDR2 SAAADI. The CDR3 covers 14 residues.

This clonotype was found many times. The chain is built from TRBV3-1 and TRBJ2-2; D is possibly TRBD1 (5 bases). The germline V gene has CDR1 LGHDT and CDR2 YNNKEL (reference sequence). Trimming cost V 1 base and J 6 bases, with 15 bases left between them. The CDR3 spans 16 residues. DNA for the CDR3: TGTGCCAGCAGCCAAGGGGTTTCACAGGTTCCCGGGGAGCTGTTTTTT. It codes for CASSQGVSQVPGELFF.

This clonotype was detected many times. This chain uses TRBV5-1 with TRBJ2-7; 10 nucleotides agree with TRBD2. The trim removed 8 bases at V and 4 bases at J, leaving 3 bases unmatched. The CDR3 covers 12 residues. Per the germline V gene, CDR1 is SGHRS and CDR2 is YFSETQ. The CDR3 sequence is CASSSGRYEQYF. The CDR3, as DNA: TGCGCCAGTTCTAGCGGGAGATACGAGCAGTACTTC.

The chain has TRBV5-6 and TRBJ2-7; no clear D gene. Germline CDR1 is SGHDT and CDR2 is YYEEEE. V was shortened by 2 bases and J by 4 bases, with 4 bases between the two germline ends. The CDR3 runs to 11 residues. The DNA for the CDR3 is TGTGCCAGCAGCTTCGATTACGAGCAGTACTTC. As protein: CASSFDYEQYF.

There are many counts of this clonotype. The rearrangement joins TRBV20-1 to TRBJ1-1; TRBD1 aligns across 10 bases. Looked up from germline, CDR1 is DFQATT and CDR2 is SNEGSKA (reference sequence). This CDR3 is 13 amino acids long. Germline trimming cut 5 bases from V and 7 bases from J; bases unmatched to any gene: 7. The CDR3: CSAFDRGRNEAFF. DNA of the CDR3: TGCAGTGCTTTCGACAGGGGGCGCAATGAAGCTTTCTTT.

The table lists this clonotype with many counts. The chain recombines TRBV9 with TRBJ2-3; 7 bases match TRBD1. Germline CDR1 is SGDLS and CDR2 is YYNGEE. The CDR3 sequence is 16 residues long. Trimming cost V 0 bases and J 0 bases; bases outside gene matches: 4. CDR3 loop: CASSVAGGVSTDTQYF. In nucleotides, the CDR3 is TGTGCCAGCAGCGTAGCAGGGGGAGTAAGCACAGATACGCAGTATTTT.

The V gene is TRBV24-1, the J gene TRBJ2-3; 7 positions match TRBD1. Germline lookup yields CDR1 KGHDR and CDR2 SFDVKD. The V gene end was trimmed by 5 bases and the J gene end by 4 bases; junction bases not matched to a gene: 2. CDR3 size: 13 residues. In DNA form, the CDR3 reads TGTGCCACCAGTGCCCAGGGGGCAGATACGCAGTATTTT. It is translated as CATSAQGADTQYF.

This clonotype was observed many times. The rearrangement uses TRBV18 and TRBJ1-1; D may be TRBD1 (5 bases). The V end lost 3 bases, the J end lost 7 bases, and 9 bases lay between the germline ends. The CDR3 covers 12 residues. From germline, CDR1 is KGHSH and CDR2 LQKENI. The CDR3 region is CASSPRQGEAFF. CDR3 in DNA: TGTGCCAGCTCACCTCGGCAGGGTGAAGCTTTCTTT.

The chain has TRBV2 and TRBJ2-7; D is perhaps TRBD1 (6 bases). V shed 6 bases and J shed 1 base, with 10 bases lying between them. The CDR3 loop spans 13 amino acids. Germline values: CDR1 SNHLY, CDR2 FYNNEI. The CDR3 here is CASRLQGSYEQYF. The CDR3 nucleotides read TGTGCCAGCAGGTTACAGGGTTCCTACGAGCAGTACTTC. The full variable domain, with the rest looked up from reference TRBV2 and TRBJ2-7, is EPEVTQTPSHQVTQMGQEVILRCVPISNHLYFYWYRQILGQKVEFLVSFYNNEISEKSEIFDDQFSVERPDGSNFTLKIRSTKLEDSAMYFCASRLQGSYEQYFGPGTRLTVT.

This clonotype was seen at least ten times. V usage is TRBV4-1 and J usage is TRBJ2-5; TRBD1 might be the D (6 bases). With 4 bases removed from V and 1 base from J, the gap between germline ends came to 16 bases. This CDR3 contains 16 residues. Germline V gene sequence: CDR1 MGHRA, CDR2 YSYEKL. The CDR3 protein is CASSPPGQKLQETQYF. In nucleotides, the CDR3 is TGCGCCAGCAGCCCCCCCGGACAGAAGCTCCAAGAGACCCAGTACTTC.

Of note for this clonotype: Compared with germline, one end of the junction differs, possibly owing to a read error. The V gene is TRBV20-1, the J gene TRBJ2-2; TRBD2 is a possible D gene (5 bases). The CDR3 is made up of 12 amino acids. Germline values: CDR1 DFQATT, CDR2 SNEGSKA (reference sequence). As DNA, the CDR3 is TGCAGTGCTAGCGGGAACACCGGTGAGCTGTTTTTT. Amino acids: CSASGNTGELFF.

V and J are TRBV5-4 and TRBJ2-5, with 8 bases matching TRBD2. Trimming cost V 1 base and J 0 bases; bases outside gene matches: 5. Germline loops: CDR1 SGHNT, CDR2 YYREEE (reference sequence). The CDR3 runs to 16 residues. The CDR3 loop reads CASSLKRGGYQETQYF. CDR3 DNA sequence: TGTGCCAGCAGCTTGAAACGGGGGGGCTACCAAGAGACCCAGTACTTC. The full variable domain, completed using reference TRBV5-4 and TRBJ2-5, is ETGVTQSPTHLIKTRGQQVTLRCSSQSGHNTVSWYQQALGQGPQFIFQYYREEENGRGNFPPRFSGLQFPNYSSELNVNALELDDSALYLCASSLKRGGYQETQYFGPGTRLLVL.